This T cell receptor (beta chain) was captured by sequencing in a study of regulatory T cells in long-lasting Graves disease. This clonotype was found many times. Sequencing libraries for TCR beta were prepared with iRepertoire HTBI primers and Arm-PCR of CDR3 regions. TCRdb reanalysed the multiplex PCR reads using MiXCR and keeps one entry per CDR3 protein. The table lists around 500,000 distinct CDR3 sequences, 16% of them singletons. Time point here: newly diagnosed GD, antithyroid drugs for less than 3 months. PBMCs provided the RNA from which the TCR library was made. The diagnosis of Graves' disease used American Thyroid Association guidelines. The authors drew 7 to 10 milliliters of peripheral blood into EDTA tubes. Trimming took 6 bases from V and 0 from J, leaving 10 bases between them. The CDR3 is made up of 13 amino acids. The germline V gene encodes CDR1 DFQATT and CDR2 SNEGSKA (reference sequence).

In addition, the sample was reused for a study of T cells in Graves' hyperthyroidism and ophthalmopathy. This second study notes: Carried out on the TCR CDR3, a first-round RT-PCR used the HTBI primer set. A model of 13 V-J pairs discriminated ophthalmopathy from stable hyperthyroidism.

The TCR was taken from a woman aged 40-65 years with Graves disease. V usage is TRBV20-1 and J usage is TRBJ2-3, with D maybe TRBD1 (5 bases). The starting material was peripheral blood mononuclear cells (PBMCs), obtained at new diagnosis, from a patient treated with antithyroid drugs. CDR3 DNA sequence: TGCAGTGCAGACGGACAAAGCACAGATACGCAGTATTTT. Translated: CSADGQSTDTQYF.